Below, 20 T cell receptor beta chains from the same sample are listed, as sequenced in a study of vaccination and CD4 T cells after COVID-19. No antigen has been identified for these receptors. Stated treatment: approximately nine-day PBMC culture with coronavirus spike peptide pools or control peptides (ViraFEST assay). Sequenced with the Oncomine TCR Beta short-read assay was DNA taken from cultured CD4+ T cells. TCRdb recomputed calls from the PCR reads with MiXCR, one row per CDR3 protein. Found here are roughly 17,000 distinct CDR3 sequences, about 53% of them singletons; the top ten hold roughly 3.7%. Source: CD4+ T cells from blood, cultured in vitro, taken before SARS-CoV-2 vaccination. The source is a human donor who had recovered from COVID-19.

This clonotype was observed a handful of times. V gene TRBV20-1 combines with J gene TRBJ1-5, with D unclear. CDR1 DFQATT and CDR2 SNEGSKA come from the germline V gene (reference sequence). The CDR3 sequence is 17 residues long. Trimming left V 2 bases short and J 2 bases short, with 19 bases between. CDR3 sequence: CSARPYGPALGNQPQHF. The CDR3 region has the DNA TGCAGTGCTAGACCGTACGGGCCGGCTCTGGGCAATCAGCCCCAGCATTTT.

This sequence joins TRBV11-3 and TRBJ2-7; 9 nucleotides align to TRBD1. V lost 5 bases and J lost 12; bases outside the gene matches: 8. Per the germline V gene, CDR1 is SGHNT and CDR2 is YENEEA. This CDR3 spans 12 amino acids. CDR3 in amino acids: CASSRLGDRAYF. Here the CDR3 DNA reads TGTGCCAGCAGCCGCTTGGGGGACAGGGCGTACTTC.

The V gene is TRBV6-5, the J gene TRBJ1-1; D is uncertain. The CDR3 is 15 amino acids. Germline loops: CDR1 MNHEY, CDR2 SVGAGI. The germline V and J ends were trimmed by 0 bases and 8 bases, with 16 bases remaining between them. The CDR3 reads CASSYSKAYSREAFF. The CDR3 DNA follows: TGTGCCAGCAGTTACTCGAAGGCTTACTCGAGGGAAGCTTTCTTT.

This chain joins TRBV27 and TRBJ2-3; D call uncertain. The length of the CDR3 is 13 residues. V lost 3 bases and J 6 bases, leaving 10 bases between the germline ends. Per the germline V gene, CDR1 is MNHEY and CDR2 is SMNVEV (reference sequence). In DNA, the CDR3 is TGTGCCAGCAGTTTTTTCTCGACGGATACGCAGTATTTT. Its protein product is CASSFFSTDTQYF.

The V gene is TRBV21-1, the J gene TRBJ1-5; the table assigns TRBD1, which was not confirmed against the DNA. TRBV21-1 is a listed pseudogene. The CDR3 length is 16 residues. The CDR3 nucleotides read TGTGCCAGCAGCACCTCGGGACAGGGCGACAATCAGCCCCAGCATTTT. The encoded protein is CASSTSGQGDNQPQHF.

By share, this clonotype counts as medium-sized (0.01 to 0.1%). In DNA, the CDR3 is TGTGCCAGCAGCTTGGGACAGACCTCAGGCTATGGCTACACCTTC. Translated, it gives CASSLGQTSGYGYTF. This sequence joins TRBV7-8 and TRBJ1-2; TRBD1 agrees at 7 bases. The ends lost 3 bases at V and 4 bases at J; junction bases unmatched: 8. The germline gives CDR1 SGHVS, CDR2 FQNEAQ. CDR3 length equals 15 residues.

In DNA, the CDR3 is TGTGCCAGCAGCTTAGGCGGATCCGGGGCCAACGTCCTGACTTTC. Encoded protein: CASSLGGSGANVLTF. The V gene is TRBV2, the J gene TRBJ2-6; the D is unclear. From germline, CDR1 is SNHLY and CDR2 FYNNEI. V was trimmed by 6 bases and J by 4 bases, leaving 13 bases between them. The CDR3 sequence is 15 residues long.

This chain uses TRBV6-2 or TRBV6-3 with TRBJ2-5; 11 bases line up with TRBD2. In germline, CDR1 is MNHEY, CDR2 SVGEGT. The CDR3 extends over 16 amino acids. Trimming took 7 bases from V and 2 from J; bases not matched to a gene: 9. The CDR3 nucleotides read TGTGCCAGCACTAGCGGGAGGCGTCTTGGGCAAGAGACCCAGTACTTC. Translated: CASTSGRRLGQETQYF.

The chain employs TRBV7-6 and TRBJ2-3; D is perhaps TRBD2 (5 bases). Trimming cost V 5 bases and J 6 bases, with 12 bases left between them. Germline assignment: CDR1 SGHVS and CDR2 FNYEAQ. The CDR3 is 13 amino acids. This CDR3 is CASSPSPPDTQYF. DNA for the CDR3: TGTGCCAGCAGCCCTAGCCCTCCTGATACGCAGTATTTT.

The rearrangement links TRBV6-4 to TRBJ1-1; D unresolved. CDR1 and CDR2 (germline): MRHNA, SNTAGT. This CDR3 region has 13 residues. Deletions cut 1 base from V and 1 base from J, with 4 bases between. This chain's CDR3 is CASSDYPNTEAFF. In DNA, the CDR3 is TGTGCCAGCAGTGACTACCCGAACACTGAAGCTTTCTTT.

V usage is TRBV7-3 and J usage is TRBJ2-2, with D perhaps being TRBD1 or TRBD2 (5 bases each). The CDR3 length is 15 residues. Germline CDR1 SGHTA, CDR2 FQGTGA. V was clipped by 0 bases and J by 4 bases, with 9 bases between them. The DNA for the CDR3 is TGTGCCAGCAGCTTAACGGGGGTTAGCACCGGGGAGCTGTTTTTT. As protein: CASSLTGVSTGELFF.

The table lists this clonotype with a few counts. The V call is TRBV7-3, the J call TRBJ1-1; D unresolved. The V end lost 2 bases, the J end lost 5 bases, and 9 bases lay between the germline ends. Germline V CDR1 and CDR2: SGHTA, FQGTGA. The CDR3 runs 13 residues. The CDR3 spells CASSLRPSTEAFF. The CDR3 region has the DNA TGTGCCAGCAGCTTACGACCGAGTACTGAAGCTTTCTTT.

In its sample, this clonotype was seen a few times. This chain connects TRBV29-1 to TRBJ1-1, with D uncertain. Trimming left V 4 bases short and J 1 base short, with 10 bases between. The CDR3 consists of 13 residues. Germline values: CDR1 SQVTM, CDR2 ANQGSEA. The CDR3 nucleotides are TGCAGCGTTGTTTGGGGAGGGAACACTGAAGCTTTCTTT. Its protein is CSVVWGGNTEAFF. The variable domain in full, completed from reference TRBV29-1 and TRBJ1-1, reads SAVISQKPSRDICQRGTSLTIQCQVDSQVTMMFWYRQQPGQSLTLIATANQGSEATYESGFVIDKFPISRPNLTFSTLTVSNMSPEDSSIYLCSVVWGGNTEAFFGQGTRLTVV.

CDR3: CASSPSTAYTEAFF. In DNA, the CDR3 is TGTGCCAGCAGCCCTTCGACAGCCTACACTGAAGCTTTCTTT. This sequence joins TRBV7-8 and TRBJ1-1; perhaps TRBD1 as D (5 bases). Trimming stripped 5 bases from V and 3 bases from J, with 13 bases between. Germline V gene data show CDR1 as SGHVS and CDR2 as FQNEAQ. The CDR3 length is 14 residues.

This clonotype was found a few times. The chain recombines TRBV7-8 with TRBJ2-5; 10 bases are shared with TRBD1. From germline, CDR1 is SGHVS and CDR2 FQNEAQ. After removal of 5 bases from V and 4 bases from J, the junction contained 4 bases not matched to a gene. The CDR3 covers 14 residues. The CDR3 reads CASSPTGGGETQYF. CDR3 sequence (DNA): TGTGCCAGCAGCCCGACAGGGGGCGGAGAGACCCAGTACTTC.

The genes are TRBV7-8 and TRBJ2-3; 8 nucleotides align to TRBD2. After removal of 2 bases from V and 4 bases from J, the junction contained 8 bases not matched to a gene. Germline CDR1 and CDR2: SGHVS and FQNEAQ. The CDR3 runs to 16 residues. CDR3 DNA sequence: TGTGCCAGCAGCTTATGGGGTAGCGGGGCGGCAGATACGCAGTATTTT. Its protein is CASSLWGSGAADTQYF.

The chain recombines TRBV19 with TRBJ2-5, with D uncertain. Looked up from germline, CDR1 is LNHDA and CDR2 is SQIVND (reference sequence). Trimming stripped 10 bases from V and 5 bases from J, with 14 bases between. This CDR3 contains 12 residues. The CDR3: CATSRSAETQYF. CDR3 sequence (DNA): TGTGCCACAAGTCGGAGCGCGGAGACCCAGTACTTC.

In this sample, this clonotype turned up once. The gene calls are TRBV11-3 and TRBJ2-3; 7 nucleotides match TRBD1. J was trimmed by 6 bases and V by 5 bases; bases with no gene match: 8. The CDR3 extends over 14 amino acids. Germline lookup yields CDR1 SGHNT and CDR2 YENEEA. The CDR3: CASSTRQGRDTQYF. The CDR3 nucleotides read TGTGCCAGCAGCACCCGACAGGGTAGGGATACGCAGTATTTT. The variable domain in full, completed from reference TRBV11-3 and TRBJ2-3, reads EAGVVQSPRYKIIEKKQPVAFWCNPISGHNTLYWYLQNLGQGPELLIRYENEEAVDDSQLPKDRFSAERLKGVDSTLKIQPAELGDSAVYLCASSTRQGRDTQYFGPGTRLTVL.

The J gene is TRBJ1-2, the V gene TRBV19; D unresolved. The CDR3 length is 13 residues. V was trimmed by 5 bases and J by 8 bases, leaving 15 bases between them. In germline, CDR1 is LNHDA, CDR2 SQIVND (reference sequence). CDR3: CASSPRPLEGYTF. CDR3 DNA sequence: TGTGCCAGTAGTCCCAGGCCCCTGGAGGGCTACACCTTC. The full variable domain, in which reference TRBV19 and TRBJ1-2 provide the parts outside the CDR3, is DGGITQSPKYLFRKEGQNVTLSCEQNLNHDAMYWYRQDPGQGLRLIYYSQIVNDFQKGDIAEGYSVSREKKESFPLTVTSAQKNPTAFYLCASSPRPLEGYTFGSGTRLTVV.

The rearrangement links TRBV21-1 to TRBJ2-5; TRBD2, the table's D call, lacks a check against the DNA. TRBV21-1 constitutes a pseudogene. The CDR3 has 16 residues. The CDR3 DNA sequence: TGTGCCAGCAGCATGGGGGAGGCACCGTACCAAGAGACCCAGTACTTC. Its protein product is CASSMGEAPYQETQYF.